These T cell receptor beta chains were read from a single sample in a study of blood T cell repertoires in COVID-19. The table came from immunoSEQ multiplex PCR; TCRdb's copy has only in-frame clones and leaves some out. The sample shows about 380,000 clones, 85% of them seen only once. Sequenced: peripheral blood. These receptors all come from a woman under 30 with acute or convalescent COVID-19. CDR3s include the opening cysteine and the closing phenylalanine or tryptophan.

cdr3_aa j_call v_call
CASSFDRASGELFF TRBJ2-2 TRBV11-3
CASSQGAGEQYF TRBJ2-7 TRBV4-2
CASSQDQAGVGYTF TRBJ1-2 TRBV4-2
CASSDTGGRQPQHF TRBJ1-5 TRBV25-1
CASGLVVDRDYEQYF TRBJ2-7 TRBV12-5
CASSPEGPRSQPQHF TRBJ1-5 TRBV2
CASSSGTGVKYF TRBJ2-7 TRBV5-6
CASSYGLANTGELFF TRBJ2-2 TRBV6-2/TRBV6-3
CASSFRTDYNEQFF TRBJ2-1 TRBV9
CASRPGQRTPGYTF TRBJ1-2 TRBV6-5
CASGRKGYDQPQHF TRBJ1-5 TRBV12-5
CASSLLSTDEQYF TRBJ2-7 TRBV7-2
CASSSSLAGGSLDEQFF TRBJ2-1 TRBV27
CSALQGLAMNTEAFF TRBJ1-1 TRBV29-1
CASTVRGELFF TRBJ2-2 TRBV28
CASSLGQGARETQYF TRBJ2-5 TRBV5-1
CATSRDFGGGTEAFF TRBJ1-1 TRBV15
CASSRLAVGELFF TRBJ2-2 TRBV19
CSENPATEAFF TRBJ1-1 TRBV20-1
CASSFYYEQYF TRBJ2-7 TRBV7-2
CATSALGLAGAYEQYF TRBJ2-7 TRBV24-1
CASNPNRSYGYTF TRBJ1-2 TRBV19
CASSLWRGEGTNEKLFF TRBJ1-4 TRBV7-2
CASSAPVGQSRGEQYF TRBJ2-7 TRBV28
CASSWDRGENIQYF TRBJ2-4 TRBV5-4
CASSELAATYEQYF TRBJ2-7 TRBV25-1
CASSQDRHLNTEAFF TRBJ1-1 TRBV4-1
CASIQPGGHTEAFF TRBJ1-1 TRBV19
CASSSNRGLGGYTF TRBJ1-2 TRBV28
CAISETSGVTDTQYF TRBJ2-3 TRBV10-3
CASSYSRGGYTEAFF TRBJ1-1 TRBV6-5
CASRKQGSNSPLHF TRBJ1-6 TRBV7-2
CASSLYGGSYNEQFF TRBJ2-1 TRBV5-1
CASPIAGAGNEQFF TRBJ2-1 TRBV5-3
CASTPAPPSRFYEQYF TRBJ2-7 TRBV28
CATSDLAAGEAFF TRBJ1-1 TRBV24-1
CASSFLLAGGGEQFF TRBJ2-1 TRBV7-8
CASSFGDTEAFF TRBJ1-1 TRBV5-1
CASSEIRGADTQYF TRBJ2-3 TRBV6-1
CASTEGQGFVPTF TRBJ1-2 TRBV12-3/TRBV12-4
CASTSPEGRGTNYGYTF TRBJ1-2 TRBV5-6
CASSFKGGFEAFF TRBJ1-1 TRBV7-2
CASSQESGGRNTIYF TRBJ1-3 TRBV4-1
CASSLAGEKAYEQYF TRBJ2-7 TRBV28
CASSYRSAGEQFF TRBJ2-1 TRBV6-5
CASSLEGHEQYF TRBJ2-7 TRBV11-1
CASSPSGRVTSTDTQYF TRBJ2-3 TRBV9
CASSLERDRGGYTF TRBJ1-2 TRBV5-4
CASSLGTPDSGNTIYF TRBJ1-3 TRBV5-4
CASEGGDRANYGYTF TRBJ1-2 TRBV9
CASTERGQTGNTIYF TRBJ1-3 TRBV6-1
CASSLNQGGTANYGYTF TRBJ1-2 TRBV7-3